This entry concerns a single TCR beta chain. Its antigen is unidentified. The TCRbeta library incorporated unique molecular identifiers. TCRdb redid the calling of the PCR reads with MiXCR, one entry per CDR3 protein. The profile covers hundreds of thousands of distinct CDR3 sequences, with around 25% appearing a single time and about 4.8% taken by the ten largest. The sample comes from a study of T-cell reconstitution after alpha-beta-depleted transplantation in children. Broader study findings: Recipient T cells and thymic progenitors that survived gave rise to the high TCRbeta diversity observed at day 60 in some patients. There were reportedly several hundred expanded graft clones from which alpha-beta T cells came about two months after transplant. One year after transplant, T-cell counts and diversity came mostly from newly produced T cells.

The CDR3 spans 12 residues. Trimming left V 5 bases short and J 3 bases short, with 7 bases between. The germline gives CDR1 SGHTA, CDR2 FQGNSA. The sample in question was PBMCs, mostly from graft donor cells, obtained 360 days after TCRalphabeta/CD19-depleted stem cell transplant. This TCR came from a female patient between 2 and 15 years old who had a stem cell transplant for congenital amegakaryocytic thrombocytopenia, so the T cells may come from the graft donor. The chain combines TRBV7-2 with TRBJ2-5; no definite D call. This CDR3 is CASSVTKETQYF. The CDR3 DNA sequence: TGTGCCAGCAGCGTGACAAAAGAGACCCAGTACTTC. The variable domain in full, with the rest retrieved from reference TRBV7-2 and TRBJ2-5, is GAGVSQSPSNKVTEKGKDVELRCDPISGHTALYWYRQSLGQGLEFLIYFQGNSAPDKSGLPSDRFSAERTGGSVSTLTIQRTQQEDSAVYLCASSVTKETQYFGPGTRLLVL.